This T cell receptor beta chain was sequenced during a study of Ad26.COV2.S vaccination and SARS-CoV-2 variants. Study context: Donor joined the COV1001 Ad26.COV2.S trial arm. Each vaccinee took Ad26.COV2.S intramuscularly, once or twice 56 days apart.

General study results and limits: It was vaccine recipients, not placebo recipients, who had the higher spike-specific TCR breadth.

In the case of this clone: Its antigen is not identified.

Clones were read by immunoSEQ multiplex PCR, and TCRdb kept only the in-frame ones, dropping some. The sample contains around 300,000 clones, about 85% of which appear only once. The treatment was: about 20 received Ad26.COV2.S at low or high dose, single or two shots; about 5 received placebo; per-sample allocation not given. Collection of samples fell on day 63 after the first vaccine or placebo injection. Wuhan-strain SARS-CoV-2 spike was expressed by the Ad26 vector that made up the vaccine. Trimming cost V 6 bases and J 4 bases; bases outside gene matches: 5. Germline V CDR1 and CDR2: LNHDA, SQIVND (reference sequence). The CDR3 has 13 amino acids.

Specimen: peripheral blood, collected in a trial of Ad26.COV2.S vaccine versus placebo. The origin of this receptor is a person between 18 and 65 years old who received the Ad26.COV2.S COVID-19 vaccine or a placebo. The chain couples TRBV19 to TRBJ2-7; TRBD1 aligns across 8 bases. In DNA, the CDR3 is TGTGCCAGTAGGGGACAGGTAGGGTACGAGCAGTACTTC. Its translation: CASRGQVGYEQYF.